These T cell receptor beta chains were read from a single sample in a study of blood T cell repertoires in COVID-19. Data came from immunoSEQ multiplex PCR; TCRdb stores just in-frame clones and leaves some out. The repertoire consists of around 130,000 clones, with approximately 80% occurring once and the leading ten covering less than 15%. What was sequenced was peripheral blood. The receptors were sampled from a woman between 55 and 75 years old with acute or convalescent COVID-19. CDR3s include the opening cysteine and the closing phenylalanine or tryptophan. The D gene is left open where the match is weak. Only some rows state a clone size, as once, few, many or a class for expanded clones.

>once|TRBJ1-4|TRBD1|TRBV3-1/TRBV3-2
CASSLMTGRREKLFF
TGTGCCAGCAGCCTTATGACAGGGAGACGCGAAAAACTGTTTTTT
>-|TRBJ1-1|-|TRBV4-1
CASSQGMVDRGAFF
TGCGCCAGCAGCCAAGGGATGGTCGATCGGGGAGCTTTCTTT
>once|TRBJ1-2|-|TRBV5-4
CASSLVAEDGYTF
TGTGCCAGCAGCTTGGTGGCGGAGGATGGCTACACCTTC
>-|TRBJ1-4|-|TRBV19
CASSFQSATNEKLFF
TGTGCCAGTAGTTTCCAGTCTGCAACTAATGAAAAACTGTTTTTT
>-|TRBJ2-3|-|TRBV27
CASTPPDATDTQYF
TGTGCCAGCACCCCCCCCGATGCGACAGATACGCAGTATTTT
>-|TRBJ2-7|-|TRBV28
CASRQGQTYEQYF
TGTGCCAGCCGGCAGGGGCAGACCTACGAGCAGTACTTC
>-|TRBJ1-1|TRBD1|TRBV3-1/TRBV3-2
CASSLGQGVTEAFF
TGTGCCAGCAGCCTCGGACAGGGTGTCACTGAAGCTTTCTTT
>few|TRBJ1-2|-|TRBV12-3/TRBV12-4
CASSLTGNGYTF
TGTGCCAGCAGTTTAACAGGGAACGGCTACACCTTC
>-|TRBJ2-3|-|TRBV4-2
CASSQIPGSTTDTQYF
TGTGCCAGCAGCCAAATTCCGGGATCGACCACAGATACGCAGTATTTT
>-|TRBJ1-1|-|TRBV19
CASRPPGLGTWEANTEAFF
TGTGCCAGTAGGCCGCCAGGTTTGGGGACATGGGAAGCGAACACTGAAGCTTTCTTT
>-|TRBJ1-4|-|TRBV5-4
CASSLTPGVTEKLFF
TGTGCCAGCAGCCTGACCCCAGGGGTTACTGAAAAACTGTTTTTT
>-|TRBJ2-5|-|TRBV7-8
CASSLHSWTEETQYF
TGTGCCAGCAGCTTACATTCCTGGACAGAAGAGACCCAGTACTTC
>-|TRBJ2-5|TRBD2|TRBV19
CASSLAGGQETQYF
TGTGCCAGTAGCCTAGCGGGGGGACAAGAGACCCAGTACTTC
>-|TRBJ1-3|-|TRBV2
CASSRGSAGNTIYF
TGTGCCAGCAGCCGCGGGAGCGCTGGAAACACCATATATTTT
>-|TRBJ1-4|-|TRBV19
CASSSGGSNEKLFF
TGTGCCAGTAGTAGTGGCGGATCTAATGAAAAACTGTTTTTT
>-|TRBJ2-1|TRBD2|TRBV12-5
CASGSNSGLAGGLDEQFF
TGTGCTAGTGGTTCAAATTCCGGACTAGCGGGGGGACTTGATGAGCAGTTCTTC
>-|TRBJ1-2|-|TRBV18
CASSPGQPTYTF
TGTGCCAGCTCACCAGGACAGCCAACCTACACCTTC
>-|TRBJ2-3|-|TRBV13
CASSLITGHRSTDTQYF
TGTGCCAGCAGCTTAATAACGGGACATCGAAGCACAGATACGCAGTATTTT
>-|TRBJ1-1|-|TRBV21-1
CASRTGEDTEAFF
TGTGCCAGCAGGACAGGGGAGGACACTGAAGCTTTCTTT
>-|TRBJ1-4|TRBD1|TRBV2
CASSPQGADSEKLFF
TGTGCCAGCAGTCCACAGGGGGCGGATAGTGAAAAACTGTTTTTT
>-|TRBJ1-3|-|TRBV19
CASSTYSGNTIYF
TGTGCCAGTAGTACGTACTCTGGAAACACCATATATTTT
>few|TRBJ1-1|TRBD1|TRBV20-1
CSASGLRMLTGAVNTEAFF
TGCAGTGCTAGTGGGTTAAGAATGTTGACAGGGGCCGTGAACACTGAAGCTTTCTTT
>-|TRBJ2-7|TRBD2|TRBV7-8
CASSLGLAGIDEQYF
TGTGCCAGCAGCTTAGGGCTAGCGGGGATCGACGAGCAGTACTTC
>-|TRBJ1-1|-|TRBV25-1
CASSDGRQSGSTEAFF
TGTGCCAGCAGTGATGGGAGACAGTCCGGGAGCACTGAAGCTTTCTTT
>few|TRBJ2-3|-|TRBV15
CATSRERGTQYF
TGTGCCACCAGCAGAGAACGGGGTACGCAGTATTTT